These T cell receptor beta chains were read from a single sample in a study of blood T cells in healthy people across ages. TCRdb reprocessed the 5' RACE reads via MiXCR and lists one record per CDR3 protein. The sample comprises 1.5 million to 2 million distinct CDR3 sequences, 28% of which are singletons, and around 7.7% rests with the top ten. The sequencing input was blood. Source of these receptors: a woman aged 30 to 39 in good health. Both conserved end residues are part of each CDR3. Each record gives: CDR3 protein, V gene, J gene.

CDR3 protein: CASSWGTGGYEQYF
V gene: TRBV5-5
J gene: TRBJ2-7

CDR3 protein: CAIRGGVKNIQYF
V gene: TRBV28
J gene: TRBJ2-4

CDR3 protein: CASSAEVGRYGQYF
V gene: TRBV6-2/TRBV6-3
J gene: TRBJ2-5

CDR3 protein: CSARRVRAGTDTQYF
V gene: TRBV20-1
J gene: TRBJ2-3

CDR3 protein: CSVRRRASTDTQYF
V gene: TRBV29-1
J gene: TRBJ2-3

CDR3 protein: CASSPGDFRGAYEQYF
V gene: TRBV5-1
J gene: TRBJ2-7

CDR3 protein: CASSSWTEDTGELFF
V gene: TRBV12-3/TRBV12-4
J gene: TRBJ2-2

CDR3 protein: CSASPGGVCYTF
V gene: TRBV20-1
J gene: TRBJ1-2

CDR3 protein: CASSSPPGDTQYF
V gene: TRBV12-3/TRBV12-4
J gene: TRBJ2-3

CDR3 protein: CASNFLTANYGYTF
V gene: TRBV7-9
J gene: TRBJ1-2

CDR3 protein: CANSLASGSETQYF
V gene: TRBV5-4
J gene: TRBJ2-5

CDR3 protein: CASDTPPTGMGGYTF
V gene: TRBV28
J gene: TRBJ1-2

CDR3 protein: CASSESTGGTEKLFF
V gene: TRBV25-1
J gene: TRBJ1-4

CDR3 protein: CASSLSPTTDTQYF
V gene: TRBV7-6
J gene: TRBJ2-3

CDR3 protein: CASSEWVYNEQYF
V gene: TRBV25-1
J gene: TRBJ2-4

CDR3 protein: CSAPRSRFTDTQYF
V gene: TRBV20-1
J gene: TRBJ2-3

CDR3 protein: CSARASWRGNNEQFF
V gene: TRBV20-1
J gene: TRBJ2-1

CDR3 protein: CASRRAGITDTQYF
V gene: TRBV12-3/TRBV12-4
J gene: TRBJ2-3

CDR3 protein: CASTPVAVTDTQYF
V gene: TRBV25-1
J gene: TRBJ2-3

CDR3 protein: CSAPVAGTTTGELFF
V gene: TRBV20-1
J gene: TRBJ2-2

CDR3 protein: CASSYTGEGGYTF
V gene: TRBV6-5
J gene: TRBJ1-2

CDR3 protein: CASRGGIGYEQYF
V gene: TRBV28
J gene: TRBJ2-7

CDR3 protein: CASSRRQGDGANVLTF
V gene: TRBV3-1
J gene: TRBJ2-6

CDR3 protein: CASSETSAYHNEQFF
V gene: TRBV12-3/TRBV12-4
J gene: TRBJ2-1

CDR3 protein: CSAMDRRRTDTQYF
V gene: TRBV20-1
J gene: TRBJ2-3

CDR3 protein: CSARPGASGNTEAFF
V gene: TRBV20-1
J gene: TRBJ1-1

CDR3 protein: CASSSGLVGGAGELFF
V gene: TRBV12-3/TRBV12-4
J gene: TRBJ2-2

CDR3 protein: CASSSPGATNEKLFF
V gene: TRBV5-1
J gene: TRBJ1-4

CDR3 protein: CAISEAYEQYF
V gene: TRBV10-3
J gene: TRBJ2-7

CDR3 protein: CASSYRGEGHTF
V gene: TRBV5-1
J gene: TRBJ1-2

CDR3 protein: CASSKEGTGRAKNIQYF
V gene: TRBV14
J gene: TRBJ2-4

CDR3 protein: CASSLSPGQGSYEQYF
V gene: TRBV5-1
J gene: TRBJ2-7

CDR3 protein: CASSLRSNTGELFF
V gene: TRBV7-9
J gene: TRBJ2-2

CDR3 protein: CSAPALAGVPSTDTQYF
V gene: TRBV20-1
J gene: TRBJ2-3

CDR3 protein: CASSLAGSAYEQYF
V gene: TRBV7-2
J gene: TRBJ2-7

CDR3 protein: CASSQRLENQPQHF
V gene: TRBV4-3
J gene: TRBJ1-5

CDR3 protein: CASSRGGQIGGYTF
V gene: TRBV6-5
J gene: TRBJ1-2

CDR3 protein: CASRISSGANVLTF
V gene: TRBV28
J gene: TRBJ2-6

CDR3 protein: CSGALSGRLEQYF
V gene: TRBV20-1
J gene: TRBJ2-7

CDR3 protein: CASTESLGANTGELFF
V gene: TRBV9
J gene: TRBJ2-2

CDR3 protein: CASNDPLANTEAFF
V gene: TRBV6-5
J gene: TRBJ1-1

CDR3 protein: CASSLAGLDGNGGGYGYTF
V gene: TRBV27
J gene: TRBJ1-2

CDR3 protein: CASSYGGRENEQFF
V gene: TRBV5-1
J gene: TRBJ2-1

CDR3 protein: CASIYYEQYF
V gene: TRBV11-2
J gene: TRBJ2-7

CDR3 protein: CASSLSGDRDTQYF
V gene: TRBV5-1
J gene: TRBJ2-3

CDR3 protein: CASSQHSANYGYTF
V gene: TRBV3-1
J gene: TRBJ1-2

CDR3 protein: CAISADREAFF
V gene: TRBV10-3
J gene: TRBJ1-1

CDR3 protein: CASSRARVQETQYF
V gene: TRBV12-3/TRBV12-4
J gene: TRBJ2-5

CDR3 protein: CAISERREQFF
V gene: TRBV10-3
J gene: TRBJ2-1

CDR3 protein: CASSYRTSGTYNEQFF
V gene: TRBV6-6
J gene: TRBJ2-1